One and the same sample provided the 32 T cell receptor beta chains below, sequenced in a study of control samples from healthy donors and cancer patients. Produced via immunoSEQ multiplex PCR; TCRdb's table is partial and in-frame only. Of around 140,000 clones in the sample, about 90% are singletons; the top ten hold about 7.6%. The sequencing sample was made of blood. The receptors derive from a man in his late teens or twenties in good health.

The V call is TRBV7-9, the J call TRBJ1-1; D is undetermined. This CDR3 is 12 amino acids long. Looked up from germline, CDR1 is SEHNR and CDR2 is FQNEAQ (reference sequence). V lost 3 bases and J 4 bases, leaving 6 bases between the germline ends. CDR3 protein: CASSFPITEAFF. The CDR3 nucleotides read TGTGCCAGCAGCTTCCCAATCACTGAAGCTTTCTTT. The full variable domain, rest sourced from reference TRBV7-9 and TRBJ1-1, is DTGVSQNPRHKITKRGQNVTFRCDPISEHNRLYWYRQTLGQGPEFLTYFQNEAQLEKSRLLSDRFSAERPKGSFSTLEIQRTEQGDSAMYLCASSFPITEAFFGQGTRLTVV.

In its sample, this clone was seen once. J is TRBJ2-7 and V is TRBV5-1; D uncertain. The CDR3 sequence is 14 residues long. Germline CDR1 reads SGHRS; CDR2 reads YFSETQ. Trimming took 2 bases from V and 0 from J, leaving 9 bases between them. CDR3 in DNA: TGCGCCAGCAGCTTCGAGCCTAGCTCCTACGAGCAGTACTTC. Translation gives CASSFEPSSYEQYF.

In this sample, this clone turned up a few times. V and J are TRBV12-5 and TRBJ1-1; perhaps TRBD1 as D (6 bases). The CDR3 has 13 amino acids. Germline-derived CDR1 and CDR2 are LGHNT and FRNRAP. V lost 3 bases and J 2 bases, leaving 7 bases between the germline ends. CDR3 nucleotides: TGTGCTAGTGGTTTACAGGGAAACACTGAAGCTTTCTTT. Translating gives CASGLQGNTEAFF.

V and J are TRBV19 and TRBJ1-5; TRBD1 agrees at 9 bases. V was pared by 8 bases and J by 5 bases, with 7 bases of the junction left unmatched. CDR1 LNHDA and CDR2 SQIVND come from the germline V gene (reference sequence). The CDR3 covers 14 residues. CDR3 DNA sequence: TGTGCCAGTTCGGGACAGGGAAACTATCAGCCCCAGCATTTT. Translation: CASSGQGNYQPQHF.

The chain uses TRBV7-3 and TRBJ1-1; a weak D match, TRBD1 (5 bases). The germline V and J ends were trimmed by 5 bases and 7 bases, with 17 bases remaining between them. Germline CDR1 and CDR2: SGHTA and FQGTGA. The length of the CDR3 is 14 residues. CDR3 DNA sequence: TGTGCCAGCAGCCTTTCGGGGGAGAGGATTGAAGCTTTCTTT. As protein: CASSLSGERIEAFF.

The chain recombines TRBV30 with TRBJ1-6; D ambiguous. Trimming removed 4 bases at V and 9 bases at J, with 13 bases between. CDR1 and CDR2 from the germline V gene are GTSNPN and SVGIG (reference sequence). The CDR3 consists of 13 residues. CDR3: CAWKQSLTSPLHF. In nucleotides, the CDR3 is TGTGCCTGGAAACAAAGCCTCACTTCACCCCTCCACTTT.

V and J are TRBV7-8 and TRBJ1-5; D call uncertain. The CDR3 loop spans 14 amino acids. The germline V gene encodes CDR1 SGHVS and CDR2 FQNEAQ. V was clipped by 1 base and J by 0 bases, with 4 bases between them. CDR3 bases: TGTGCCAGCAGCTTAGACCCTAGCAATCAGCCCCAGCATTTT. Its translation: CASSLDPSNQPQHF.

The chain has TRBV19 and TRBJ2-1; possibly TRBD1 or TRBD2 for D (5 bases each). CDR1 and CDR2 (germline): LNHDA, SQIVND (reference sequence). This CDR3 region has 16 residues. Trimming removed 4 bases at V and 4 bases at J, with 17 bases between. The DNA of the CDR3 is TGTGCCAGTAGTACCCCCCGTCACGGGGCTTACAATGAGCAGTTCTTC. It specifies CASSTPRHGAYNEQFF.

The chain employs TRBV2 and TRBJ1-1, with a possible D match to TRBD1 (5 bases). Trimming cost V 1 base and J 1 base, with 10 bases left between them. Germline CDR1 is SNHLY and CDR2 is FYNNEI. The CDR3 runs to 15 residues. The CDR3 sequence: CASSEGTGGNTEAFF. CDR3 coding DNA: TGTGCCAGCAGTGAAGGCACAGGTGGGAACACTGAAGCTTTCTTT.

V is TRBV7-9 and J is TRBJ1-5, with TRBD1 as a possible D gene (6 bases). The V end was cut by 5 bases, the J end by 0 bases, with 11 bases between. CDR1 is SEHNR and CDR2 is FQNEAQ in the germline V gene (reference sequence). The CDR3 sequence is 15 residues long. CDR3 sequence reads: CASSIQGNSNQPQHF. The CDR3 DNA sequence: TGTGCCAGCAGCATCCAGGGGAATAGCAATCAGCCCCAGCATTTT.

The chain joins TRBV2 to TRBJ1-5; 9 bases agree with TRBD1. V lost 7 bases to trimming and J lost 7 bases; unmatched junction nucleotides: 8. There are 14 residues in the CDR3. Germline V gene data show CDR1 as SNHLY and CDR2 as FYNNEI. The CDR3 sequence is CASTGTGRGQPQHF. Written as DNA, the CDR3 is TGTGCCAGCACCGGGACAGGGAGGGGACAGCCCCAGCATTTT.

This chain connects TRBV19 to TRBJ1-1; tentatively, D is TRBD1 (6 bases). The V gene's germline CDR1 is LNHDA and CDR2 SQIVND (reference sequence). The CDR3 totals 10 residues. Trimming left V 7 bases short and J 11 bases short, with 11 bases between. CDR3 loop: CASINRVAFF. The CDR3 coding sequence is TGTGCCAGTATAAACAGGGTTGCTTTCTTT.

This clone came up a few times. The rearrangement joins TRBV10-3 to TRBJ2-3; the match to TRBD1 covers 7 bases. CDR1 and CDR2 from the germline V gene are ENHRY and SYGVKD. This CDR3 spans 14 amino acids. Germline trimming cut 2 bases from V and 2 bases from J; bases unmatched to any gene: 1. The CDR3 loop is CAISEGQDTDTQYF. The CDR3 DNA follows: TGTGCCATCAGTGAGGGACAGGACACAGATACGCAGTATTTT.

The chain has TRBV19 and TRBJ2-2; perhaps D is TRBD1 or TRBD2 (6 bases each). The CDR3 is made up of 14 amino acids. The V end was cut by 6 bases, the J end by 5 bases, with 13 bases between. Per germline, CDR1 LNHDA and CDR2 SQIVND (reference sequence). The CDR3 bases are TGTGCCAGTAGGGCAAGGGGGGTTACCGGGGAGCTGTTTTTT. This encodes CASRARGVTGELFF.

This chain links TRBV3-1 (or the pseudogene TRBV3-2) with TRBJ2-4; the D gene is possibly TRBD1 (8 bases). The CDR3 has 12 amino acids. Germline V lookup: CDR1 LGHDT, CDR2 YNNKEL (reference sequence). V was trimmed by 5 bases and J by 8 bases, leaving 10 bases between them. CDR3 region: CASSTGGDIQYF. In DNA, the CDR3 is TGTGCCAGCAGCACAGGGGGGGACATTCAGTACTTC.

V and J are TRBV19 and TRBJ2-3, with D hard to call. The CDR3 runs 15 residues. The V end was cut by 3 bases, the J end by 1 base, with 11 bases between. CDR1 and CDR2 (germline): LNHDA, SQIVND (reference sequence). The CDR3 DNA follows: TGTGCCAGTAGTATTTCCAAGTCCGGCACAGATACGCAGTATTTT. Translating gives CASSISKSGTDTQYF.

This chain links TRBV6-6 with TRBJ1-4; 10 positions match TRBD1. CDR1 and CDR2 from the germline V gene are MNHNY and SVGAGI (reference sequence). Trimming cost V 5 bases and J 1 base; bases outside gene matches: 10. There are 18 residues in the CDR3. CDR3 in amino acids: CASSRDRGLPGTNEKLFF. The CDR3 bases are TGTGCCAGCAGTCGGGACAGGGGATTACCCGGAACTAATGAAAAACTGTTTTTT.

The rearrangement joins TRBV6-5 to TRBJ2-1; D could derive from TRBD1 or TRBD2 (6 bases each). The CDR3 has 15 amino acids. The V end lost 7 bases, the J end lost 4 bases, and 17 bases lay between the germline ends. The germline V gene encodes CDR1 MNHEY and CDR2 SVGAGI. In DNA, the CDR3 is TGTGCCAGCACGGGGGCGGGGCAGAGATACAATGAGCAGTTCTTC. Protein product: CASTGAGQRYNEQFF.

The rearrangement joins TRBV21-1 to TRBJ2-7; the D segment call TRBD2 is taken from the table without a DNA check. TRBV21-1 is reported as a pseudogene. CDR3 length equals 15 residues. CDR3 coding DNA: TGTGCCAGCAGCAAAAACCCAGCGGGGGGGAACGAGCAGTACTTC. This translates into CASSKNPAGGNEQYF.

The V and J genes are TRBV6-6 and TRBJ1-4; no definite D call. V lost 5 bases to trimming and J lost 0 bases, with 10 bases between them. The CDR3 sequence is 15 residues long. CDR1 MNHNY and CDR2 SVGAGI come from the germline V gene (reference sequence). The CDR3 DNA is TGTGCCAGCAGTCCCCGGGAGGCAACTAATGAAAAACTGTTTTTT. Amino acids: CASSPREATNEKLFF.

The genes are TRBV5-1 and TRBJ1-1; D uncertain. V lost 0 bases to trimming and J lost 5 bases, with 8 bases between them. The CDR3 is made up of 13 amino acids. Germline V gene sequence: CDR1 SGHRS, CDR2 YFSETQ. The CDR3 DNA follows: TGCGCCAGCAGCTTGGCCTCTCGGACTGAAGCTTTCTTT. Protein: CASSLASRTEAFF.

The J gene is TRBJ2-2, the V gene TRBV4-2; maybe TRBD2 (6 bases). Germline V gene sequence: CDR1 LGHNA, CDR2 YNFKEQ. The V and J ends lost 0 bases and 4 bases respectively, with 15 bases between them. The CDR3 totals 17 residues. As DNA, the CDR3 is TGTGCCAGCAGCCAAGACCCCTTAGGAGCGGGCACCGGGGAGCTGTTTTTT. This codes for CASSQDPLGAGTGELFF.

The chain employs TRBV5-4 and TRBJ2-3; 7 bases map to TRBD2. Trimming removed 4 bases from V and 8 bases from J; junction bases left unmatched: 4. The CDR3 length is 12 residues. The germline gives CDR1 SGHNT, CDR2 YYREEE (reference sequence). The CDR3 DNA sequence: TGTGCCAGCAGCACCGAGCGGGGTACGCAGTATTTT. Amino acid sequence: CASSTERGTQYF.

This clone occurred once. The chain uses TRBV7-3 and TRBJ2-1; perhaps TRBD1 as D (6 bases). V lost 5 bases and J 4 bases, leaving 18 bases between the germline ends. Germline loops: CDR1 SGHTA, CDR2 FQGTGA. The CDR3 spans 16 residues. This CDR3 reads CASSPNRDPTYNEQFF. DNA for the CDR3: TGTGCCAGCAGCCCCAACAGGGACCCCACTTACAATGAGCAGTTCTTC.

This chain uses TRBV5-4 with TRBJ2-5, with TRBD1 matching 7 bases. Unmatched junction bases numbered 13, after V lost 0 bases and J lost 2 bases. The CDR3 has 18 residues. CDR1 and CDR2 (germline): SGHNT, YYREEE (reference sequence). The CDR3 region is CASSLVQGVIVAQETQYF. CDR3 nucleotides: TGTGCCAGCAGCTTGGTTCAGGGGGTCATTGTAGCACAAGAGACCCAGTACTTC. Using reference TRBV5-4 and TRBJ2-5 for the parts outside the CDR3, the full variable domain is ETGVTQSPTHLIKTRGQQVTLRCSSQSGHNTVSWYQQALGQGPQFIFQYYREEENGRGNFPPRFSGLQFPNYSSELNVNALELDDSALYLCASSLVQGVIVAQETQYFGPGTRLLVL.

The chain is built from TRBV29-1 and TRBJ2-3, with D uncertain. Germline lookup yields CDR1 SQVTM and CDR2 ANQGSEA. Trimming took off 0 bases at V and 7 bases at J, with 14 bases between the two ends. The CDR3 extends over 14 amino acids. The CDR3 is CSVEDRAELNTQYF. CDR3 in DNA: TGCAGCGTTGAAGATCGAGCCGAATTGAATACGCAGTATTTT.

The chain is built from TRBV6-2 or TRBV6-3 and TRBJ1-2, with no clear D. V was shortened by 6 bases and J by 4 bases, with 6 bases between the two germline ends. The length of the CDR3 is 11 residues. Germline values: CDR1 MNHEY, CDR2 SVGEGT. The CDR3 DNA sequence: TGTGCCAGCAGCCGGAGCTATGGCTACACCTTC. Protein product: CASSRSYGYTF.

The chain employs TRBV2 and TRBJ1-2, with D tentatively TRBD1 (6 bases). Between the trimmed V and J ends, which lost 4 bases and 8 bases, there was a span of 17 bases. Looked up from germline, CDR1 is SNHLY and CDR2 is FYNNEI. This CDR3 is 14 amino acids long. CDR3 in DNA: TGTGCCAGCAGTGGGGGGGGCGCTGGTGAGGGCTACACCTTC. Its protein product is CASSGGGAGEGYTF.

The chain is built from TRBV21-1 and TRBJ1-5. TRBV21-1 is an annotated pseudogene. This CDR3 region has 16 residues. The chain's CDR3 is CASSKWEREGYQPQHF. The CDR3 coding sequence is TGTGCCAGCAGCAAATGGGAACGAGAGGGGTATCAGCCCCAGCATTTT.

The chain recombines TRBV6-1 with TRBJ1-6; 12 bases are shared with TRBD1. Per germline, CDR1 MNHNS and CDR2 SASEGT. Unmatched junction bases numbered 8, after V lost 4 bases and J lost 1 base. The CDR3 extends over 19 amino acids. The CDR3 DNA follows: TGTGCCAGCAGTGGGGGGACAGGGGGCGGTTTTTCCTATAATTCACCCCTCCACTTT. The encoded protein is CASSGGTGGGFSYNSPLHF.

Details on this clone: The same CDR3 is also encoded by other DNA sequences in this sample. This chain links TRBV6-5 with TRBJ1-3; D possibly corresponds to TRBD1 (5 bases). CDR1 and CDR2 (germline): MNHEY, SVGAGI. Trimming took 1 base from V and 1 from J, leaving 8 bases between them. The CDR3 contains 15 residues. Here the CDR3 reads CASSYLGDSGNTIYF. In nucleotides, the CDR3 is TGTGCCAGCAGTTACTTGGGGGATTCTGGAAACACCATATATTTT.

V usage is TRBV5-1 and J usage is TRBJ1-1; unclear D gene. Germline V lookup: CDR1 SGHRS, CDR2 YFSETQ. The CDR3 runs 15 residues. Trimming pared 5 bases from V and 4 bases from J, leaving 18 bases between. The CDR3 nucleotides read TGCGCCAGCAGTCCTACGAAATCCGCGGGCACTGAAGCTTTCTTT. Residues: CASSPTKSAGTEAFF.